Listed below are T cell receptor beta chains from one sample, sequenced in a study of neurological immune-mediated disorders. TCRdb reprocessed the 5' RACE reads via MiXCR and lists one record per CDR3 protein. The top ten hold 4.6% of the sample, which has some 77,000 distinct CDR3 sequences, approximately 13% seen once. Sequenced input: PBMCs. These receptor sequences come from a female donor with HTLV-1-associated myelopathy (HAM/TSP). The CDR3 runs from the conserved cysteine through the conserved F or W. The order of the fields is CDR3 length, clone size, D gene, V gene, J gene, CDR3 protein, CDR3 DNA. The D gene is left open where the match is weak. Only some rows state a clone size, as once, few, many or a class for expanded clones.

cdr3_length: 14; clone_size: many; d_call: .; v_call: TRBV9; j_call: TRBJ2-3; cdr3_aa: CASSASGGTDTQYF; cdr3_nt: TGTGCCAGCAGCGCCTCGGGGGGCACAGATACGCAGTATTTT
cdr3_length: 15; clone_size: many; d_call: TRBD1; v_call: TRBV5-1; j_call: TRBJ2-7; cdr3_aa: CASGAGTGGAYEQYF; cdr3_nt: TGCGCCAGCGGCGCAGGGACAGGGGGAGCCTACGAGCAGTACTTC
cdr3_length: 11; clone_size: many; d_call: TRBD1; v_call: TRBV20-1; j_call: TRBJ2-5; cdr3_aa: CSANRGETQYF; cdr3_nt: TGCAGTGCTAACAGGGGTGAGACCCAGTACTTC
cdr3_length: 14; clone_size: many; d_call: .; v_call: TRBV7-8; j_call: TRBJ2-2; cdr3_aa: CASSAQGYTGELFF; cdr3_nt: TGTGCCAGCAGCGCACAGGGATATACCGGGGAGCTGTTTTTT
cdr3_length: 15; clone_size: many; d_call: TRBD1; v_call: TRBV10-3; j_call: TRBJ2-3; cdr3_aa: CAISAGGAGTDTQYF; cdr3_nt: TGTGCCATCAGTGCAGGGGGCGCTGGTACAGATACGCAGTATTTT
cdr3_length: 16; clone_size: .; d_call: .; v_call: TRBV12-3/TRBV12-4; j_call: TRBJ2-3; cdr3_aa: CASINLWGSGTDTQYF; cdr3_nt: TGTGCCAGCATCAACCTGTGGGGCTCGGGCACAGATACGCAGTATTTT
cdr3_length: 15; clone_size: many; d_call: .; v_call: TRBV18; j_call: TRBJ2-5; cdr3_aa: CANSPRQGTQETQYF; cdr3_nt: TGTGCCAACTCACCACGGCAGGGGACCCAAGAGACCCAGTACTTC
cdr3_length: 12; clone_size: many; d_call: .; v_call: TRBV10-3; j_call: TRBJ1-4; cdr3_aa: CAISITDEKLFF; cdr3_nt: TGTGCCATCTCCATTACCGATGAAAAACTGTTTTTT
cdr3_length: 17; clone_size: many; d_call: .; v_call: TRBV5-1; j_call: TRBJ2-5; cdr3_aa: CASSLAGGREVGETQYF; cdr3_nt: TGCGCCAGCAGCTTGGCCGGGGGCAGGGAGGTCGGAGAGACCCAGTACTTC
cdr3_length: 14; clone_size: many; d_call: .; v_call: TRBV4-1; j_call: TRBJ1-4; cdr3_aa: CASSLAGVNEKLFF; cdr3_nt: TGCGCCAGCAGTCTCGCAGGCGTAAATGAAAAACTGTTTTTT
cdr3_length: 16; clone_size: many; d_call: TRBD1; v_call: TRBV5-1; j_call: TRBJ2-1; cdr3_aa: CASSWSPDRGNNEQFF; cdr3_nt: TGCGCCAGCAGCTGGAGTCCGGACAGGGGGAACAATGAGCAGTTCTTC